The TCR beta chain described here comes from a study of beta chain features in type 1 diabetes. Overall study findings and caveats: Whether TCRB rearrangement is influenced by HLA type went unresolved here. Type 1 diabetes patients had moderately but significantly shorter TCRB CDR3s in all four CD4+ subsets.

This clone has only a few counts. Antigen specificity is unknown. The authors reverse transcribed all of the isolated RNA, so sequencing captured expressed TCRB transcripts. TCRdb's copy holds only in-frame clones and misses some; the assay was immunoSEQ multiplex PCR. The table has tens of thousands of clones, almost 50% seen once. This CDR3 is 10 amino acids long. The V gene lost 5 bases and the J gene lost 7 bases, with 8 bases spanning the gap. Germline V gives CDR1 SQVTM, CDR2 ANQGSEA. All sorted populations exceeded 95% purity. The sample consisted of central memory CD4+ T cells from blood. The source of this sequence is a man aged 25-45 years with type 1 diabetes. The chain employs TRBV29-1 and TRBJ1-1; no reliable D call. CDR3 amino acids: CSVQAHEAFF. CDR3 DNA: TGCAGCGTTCAGGCACATGAAGCTTTCTTT.